The 2 T cell receptor beta chains below come from one sample, sequenced in a study of CD8 T cells in Susac syndrome. Random-hexamer reverse transcription was applied to about 0.45 to 1 ug RNA. TCRdb used MiXCR to reprocess the immunoSEQ multiplex PCR reads, holding one entry per CDR3 protein. The sample carries about 250,000 distinct CDR3 sequences, 93% recorded once. Sequenced: CD4+ T cells from PBMCs. These receptors were obtained from a human donor with multiple sclerosis.

The chain combines TRBV5-1 with TRBJ2-3; D possibly uses TRBD1 or TRBD2 (6 bases each). The germline V and J ends were trimmed by 6 bases and 4 bases, with 18 bases remaining between them. CDR3 length: 15 amino acids. From germline, CDR1 is SGHRS and CDR2 YFSETQ. DNA of the CDR3: TGCGCCAGCAACCCCTGGGGGGCAGCTTCAGATACGCAGTATTTT. This codes for CASNPWGAASDTQYF.

The rearrangement uses TRBV6-6 and TRBJ1-2; D may be TRBD1 (5 bases). The CDR3 loop spans 13 amino acids. V lost 5 bases, J lost 7 bases, and 14 bases lay in between. Germline V gene lookup returns CDR1 MNHNY and CDR2 SVGAGI (reference sequence). CDR3: CASSRDRERGYTF. The CDR3 DNA sequence: TGTGCCAGCAGTCGGGACCGGGAGCGTGGCTACACCTTC.